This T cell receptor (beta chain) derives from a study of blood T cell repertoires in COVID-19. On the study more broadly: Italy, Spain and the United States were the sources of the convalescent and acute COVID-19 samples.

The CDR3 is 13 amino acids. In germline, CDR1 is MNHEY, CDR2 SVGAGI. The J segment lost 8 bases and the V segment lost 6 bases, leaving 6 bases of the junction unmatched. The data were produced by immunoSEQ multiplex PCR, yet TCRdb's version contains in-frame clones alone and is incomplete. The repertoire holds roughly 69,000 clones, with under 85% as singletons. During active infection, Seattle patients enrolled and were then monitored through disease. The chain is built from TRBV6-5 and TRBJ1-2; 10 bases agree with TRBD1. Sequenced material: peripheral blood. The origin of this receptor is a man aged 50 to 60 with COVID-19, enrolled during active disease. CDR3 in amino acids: CASRRQGAVGYTF. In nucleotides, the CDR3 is TGTGCCAGCAGGAGACAGGGGGCGGTAGGCTACACCTTC.